This T cell receptor beta chain was obtained from a study of healthy donors' naive CD4 and CD8 T cells. Study background: Donors, half of them female, were 20-25, 40-50 or 60-70 years old.

Each TCR library used 400 to 600 ng of total RNA and a linear amplification protocol. From the reads, TCRdb called clonotypes with MiXCR, one entry per CDR3 protein. The sample includes some 190,000 distinct CDR3 sequences, nearly 75% of them seen just once. Trimming took 3 bases from V and 13 from J; bases not matched to a gene: 4. This CDR3 is built from 10 residues. Germline-derived CDR1 and CDR2 are SQVTM and ANQGSEA. About this clonotype itself: Antigen specificity is unknown.

Sorting defined naive CD4+ as CD4+CD8-CD45RO-CD45RA+ and naive CD8+ as CD8+CD4-CD45RA+CD27bright. Whole-study findings and limits: Possible naive T cell homeostatic proliferation bias remained unaddressed. Reportedly, most V and J gene segments showed naive CD4+ versus CD8+ bias.

The chain links TRBV29-1 to TRBJ2-3, with 7 bases lining up with TRBD2. This receptor was identified in a pool of human donors in good health; the sample pools cells from several healthy donors. The sample was naive CD4+ and CD8+ T cells sorted from blood, pooled from several donors. CDR3 region: CSVERELKYF. The CDR3 coding sequence is TGCAGCGTTGAGCGGGAGCTTAAGTATTTT.